These 5 T cell receptor beta chains came from one sample sequenced in a study of pediatric ulcerative colitis. Generated by immunoSEQ multiplex PCR, the TCRdb table keeps only in-frame clones and is missing some. This sample has 15,000 to 20,000 clones, with 80% found just once. One to two pinch biopsies were taken from the rectum during colonoscopy. Input material: gut tissue. The receptors were sampled from a boy under 18 who was a control in a study of pediatric ulcerative colitis.

V and J are TRBV27 and TRBJ1-2; TRBD1 agrees at 9 bases. This CDR3 has 14 residues. Germline loops: CDR1 MNHEY, CDR2 SMNVEV (reference sequence). The ends lost 9 bases at V and 3 bases at J; junction bases unmatched: 8. The CDR3 protein is CASPRTGDDYGYTF. DNA for the CDR3: TGTGCCAGTCCTCGGACAGGGGACGACTATGGCTACACCTTC.

The CDR3 reads CSVNRQGGHEAFF. The CDR3 DNA reads as TGCAGCGTTAATAGACAGGGCGGTCATGAAGCTTTCTTT. This chain connects TRBV29-1 to TRBJ1-1; 7 positions match TRBD1. Germline V gene sequence: CDR1 SQVTM, CDR2 ANQGSEA. V lost 5 bases to trimming and J lost 7 bases; unmatched junction nucleotides: 10. The length of the CDR3 is 13 residues. Complete variable domain (other parts from reference TRBV29-1 and TRBJ1-1): SAVISQKPSRDICQRGTSLTIQCQVDSQVTMMFWYRQQPGQSLTLIATANQGSEATYESGFVIDKFPISRPNLTFSTLTVSNMSPEDSSIYLCSVNRQGGHEAFFGQGTRLTVV.

The chain joins TRBV5-1 to TRBJ2-3, with TRBD2 identical over 11 bases. After removal of 4 bases from V and 4 bases from J, the junction contained 11 bases not matched to a gene. This CDR3 contains 17 residues. Per germline, CDR1 SGHRS and CDR2 YFSETQ. In nucleotides, the CDR3 is TGCGCCAGCAGCGCCCTCCCACTAGCGGGAGCTTCAGATACGCAGTATTTT. Residues: CASSALPLAGASDTQYF.

CDR3 sequence reads: CASSSTSGGHEQFF. For the CDR3, the DNA is TGTGCCAGCAGCAGTACTAGCGGAGGTCATGAGCAGTTCTTC. The chain links TRBV7-2 to TRBJ2-1, with 8 positions matching TRBD2. Germline loops: CDR1 SGHTA, CDR2 FQGNSA. This CDR3 is built from 14 residues. The junction had 8 bases not matched to a gene; V was cut back by 5 bases and J by 8 bases.

The V call is TRBV4-1, the J call TRBJ2-3, with TRBD2 matching over 7 bases. The germline CDR1 and CDR2 sequences are MGHRA and YSYEKL. The V gene end was trimmed by 0 bases and the J gene end by 4 bases; junction bases not matched to a gene: 13. The CDR3 runs 18 residues. CDR3 in DNA: TGCGCCAGCAGCCAAGATCGGGGCGGGAGTAAGGTCCCAGATACGCAGTATTTT. It codes for CASSQDRGGSKVPDTQYF.